This T cell receptor (beta chain) was captured in a study of OX40 agonist ivuxolimab in advanced cancers. On the study more broadly: Dose-escalation patients' cancers were hepatocellular carcinoma, melanoma, renal cell or head and neck cancer.

Study observations and caveats: In the expanded peripheral T cells, antigen specificity was never determined. Low levels of normalized T-cell clonal expansion also appeared in some nonresponders. In the 0.1 to 3.0 mg/kg range, CD4+ and CD8+ blood T cells had expanded clonally by week 6.

Concerning this clone: Its antigen is unidentified.

Trimming shortened V by 4 bases and J by 0 bases, and 9 bases separated the two germline ends. The CDR3 has 14 residues. Germline lookup yields CDR1 PRHDT and CDR2 FYEKMQ (reference sequence). TCRdb's copy holds only in-frame clones and misses some; the assay was immunoSEQ multiplex PCR. This sample yields around 63,000 clones, of which more than 65% are seen a single time; about 5.1% belongs to the top ten. Material: CD4+ or CD8+ T cells sorted from blood, obtained in a trial of the OX40 agonist ivuxolimab. The V call is TRBV13, the J call TRBJ1-1; the D gene is possibly TRBD1 (5 bases). The TCR sequence derives from an adult with an advanced solid tumor such as melanoma, head and neck, liver or kidney cancer. The CDR3 DNA sequence: TGTGCCAGCAGCTCCGTGGGGGTGAACACTGAAGCTTTCTTT. This codes for CASSSVGVNTEAFF.